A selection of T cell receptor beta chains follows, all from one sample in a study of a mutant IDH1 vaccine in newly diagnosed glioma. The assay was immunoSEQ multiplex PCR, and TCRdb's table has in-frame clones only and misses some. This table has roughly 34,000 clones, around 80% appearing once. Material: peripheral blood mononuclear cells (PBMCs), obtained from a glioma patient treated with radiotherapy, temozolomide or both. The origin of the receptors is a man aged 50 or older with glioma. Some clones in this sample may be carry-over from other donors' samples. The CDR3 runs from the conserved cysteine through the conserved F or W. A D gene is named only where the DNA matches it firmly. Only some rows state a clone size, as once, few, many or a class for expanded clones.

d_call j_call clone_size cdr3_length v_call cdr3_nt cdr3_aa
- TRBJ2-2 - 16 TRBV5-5 TGTGCCAGCAGCGCCAACAGGGGGGGAAACACCGGGGAGCTGTTTTTT CASSANRGGNTGELFF
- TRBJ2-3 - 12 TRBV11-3 TGTGCCAGCAGCCCGGGCTCAGATACGCAGTATTTT CASSPGSDTQYF
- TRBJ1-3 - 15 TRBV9 TGTGCCAGCAGCGACCGCGGGGGGTCCGGAAACACCATATATTTT CASSDRGGSGNTIYF
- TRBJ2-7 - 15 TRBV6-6 TGTGCCAGCAGTCACGAGGGGGGGACTACCTACGAGCAGTACTTC CASSHEGGTTYEQYF
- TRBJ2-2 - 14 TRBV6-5 TGTGCCAGCAGTCCCGTATCCGGCGCCGGGGAGCTGTTTTTT CASSPVSGAGELFF
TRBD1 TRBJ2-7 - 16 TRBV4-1 TGCGCCAGCAGCCAAGCCGCGACAGGGGGAATCTACGAGCAGTACTTC CASSQAATGGIYEQYF
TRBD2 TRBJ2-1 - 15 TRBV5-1 TGCGCCAGCATCTCGACTAGCGGGGGCCAGAATGAGCAGTTCTTC CASISTSGGQNEQFF
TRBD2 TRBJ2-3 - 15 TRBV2 TGTGCCAGCAGTGAACTCGCGGGGGACACAGATACGCAGTATTTT CASSELAGDTDTQYF
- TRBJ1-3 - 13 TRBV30 TGTGCCTGGAGTGTTCAGGGGAGGAACACCATATATTTT CAWSVQGRNTIYF
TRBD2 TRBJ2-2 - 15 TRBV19 TGTGCCAGTAGTCGGCGGGAGGGCGCCACCGGGGAGCTGTTTTTT CASSRREGATGELFF
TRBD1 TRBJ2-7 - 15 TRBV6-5 TGTGCCAGCAGTTCTAGGGACAGGGGGTCCTACGAGCAGTACTTC CASSSRDRGSYEQYF
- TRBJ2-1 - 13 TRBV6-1 TGTGCCAGCCGACAGTTCTCCTACAATGAGCAGTTCTTC CASRQFSYNEQFF
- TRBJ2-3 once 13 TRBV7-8 TGTGCCAGCAGCTTAGTATCAGTAGATACGCAGTATTTT CASSLVSVDTQYF
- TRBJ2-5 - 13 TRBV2 TGTGCCAGCAGGCAAGGAGGGATAGAGACCCAGTACTTC CASRQGGIETQYF
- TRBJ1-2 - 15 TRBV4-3 TGCGCCAGCAGCCAAGGTAGTCGGGACAACTATGGCTACACCTTC CASSQGSRDNYGYTF
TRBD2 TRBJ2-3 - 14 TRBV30 TGTGCCTGGCGAACTAGCGGGGGGGTTAACTTGCAGTATTTT CAWRTSGGVNLQYF
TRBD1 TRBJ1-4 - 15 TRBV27 TGTGCCAGCACCCCAAGTGCAGGGGGTCGTGAAAAACTGTTTTTT CASTPSAGGREKLFF
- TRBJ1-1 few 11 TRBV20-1 TGCAGTGCGCGGCGGGGCGCTGAAGCTTTCTTT CSARRGAEAFF
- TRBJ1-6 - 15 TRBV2 TGTGCCAGCAGTGGTGAACTCTCCTATAATTCACCCCTCCACTTT CASSGELSYNSPLHF
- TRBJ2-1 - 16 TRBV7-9 TGTGCCAGCAACCACTTAGAAGTAGCGGAGGACAATGAGCAGTTCTTC CASNHLEVAEDNEQFF
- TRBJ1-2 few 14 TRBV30 TGTGCCTGGAACCTCGGGGGGAACCTCTATGGCTACACCTTC CAWNLGGNLYGYTF
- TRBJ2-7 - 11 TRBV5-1 TGCGCCAGCAGCTTGACGGATGAGCAGTACTTC CASSLTDEQYF
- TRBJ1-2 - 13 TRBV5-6 TGTGCCAGCAGTTCGACGACTAACTATGGCTACACCTTC CASSSTTNYGYTF
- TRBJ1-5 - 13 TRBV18 TGTGCCAGCTCAGCAGGGGATTTGGAGCCCCAGCATTTT CASSAGDLEPQHF
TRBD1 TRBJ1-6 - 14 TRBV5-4 TGTGCCAGCAGACGGAACAGGGGCAATTCACCCCTCCACTTT CASRRNRGNSPLHF
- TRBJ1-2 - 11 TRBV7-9 TGTGCCAGCTCAGGGGCGCGGGGCTACACCTTC CASSGARGYTF
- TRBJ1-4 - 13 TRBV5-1 TGCGCCAGCAGCGCATATACGGGAGAAAAACTGTTTTTT CASSAYTGEKLFF
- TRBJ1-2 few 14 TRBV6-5 TGTGCCAGCAGTTACACGGGGGAGGCAGTTGGCTACACCTTC CASSYTGEAVGYTF
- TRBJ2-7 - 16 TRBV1 TGCACCAGCAGCCAAGATCGAACGGGAGGGCCCTACGAGCAGTACTTC CTSSQDRTGGPYEQYF
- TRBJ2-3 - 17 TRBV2 TGTGCCAGCGTCAGGGGCTTCCTCAACTTGGGTAGCGATACGCAGTATTTT CASVRGFLNLGSDTQYF
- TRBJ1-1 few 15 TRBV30 TGTGCCTGGAGTGGTTACAGGGACGGAAACACTGAAGCTTTCTTT CAWSGYRDGNTEAFF
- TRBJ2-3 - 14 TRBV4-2 TGTGCCAGCAGCTTTAATCCGGGCACAGATACGCAGTATTTT CASSFNPGTDTQYF
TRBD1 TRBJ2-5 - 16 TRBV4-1 TGCGCCAGCAGCAGAGGCGGACAGGGGGCATTCAAGACCCAGTACTTC CASSRGGQGAFKTQYF
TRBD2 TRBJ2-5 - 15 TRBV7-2 TGTGCCAGCAGCTTGACTAGCGGGGGTCAAGAGACCCAGTACTTC CASSLTSGGQETQYF
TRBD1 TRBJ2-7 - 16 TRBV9 TGTGCCAGCAGCGTCGGGTGGGGACAGGGGAAAGAGGAGCAGTACTTC CASSVGWGQGKEEQYF
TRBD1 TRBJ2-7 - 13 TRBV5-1 TGCGCCAGCAGCATCCGACAGGGGAACGAGCAGTACTTC CASSIRQGNEQYF
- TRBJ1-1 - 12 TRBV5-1 TGCGCCAGCAGCCTCGAGGGAGCTCCAAGTATCTTT CASSLEGAPSIF
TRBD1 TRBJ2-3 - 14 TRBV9 TGTGCCAGCAGCTCACAGGGGAGCACAGATACGCAGTATTTT CASSSQGSTDTQYF
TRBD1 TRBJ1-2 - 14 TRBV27 TGTGCCAGCAGTTTTTATGGCAGGGGGAATGGCTACACCTTC CASSFYGRGNGYTF
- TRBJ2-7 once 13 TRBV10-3 TGTGCCACCGAGGACAAACGCTCCTACGAGCAGTACTTC CATEDKRSYEQYF
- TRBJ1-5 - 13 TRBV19 TGTGCCAGTAGTTCAGGACACTCCCAGCCCCAGCATTTT CASSSGHSQPQHF
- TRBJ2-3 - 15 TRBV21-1 - CARPPFGEGTYTQYF
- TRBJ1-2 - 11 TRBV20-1 TGCAGTGCTAGCGATGGCTATGGCTACACCTTC CSASDGYGYTF
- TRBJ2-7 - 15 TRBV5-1 TGCGCCTGTGGAGAGGGGCTAGGACGATTCTACGAGCAGTACTTC CACGEGLGRFYEQYF
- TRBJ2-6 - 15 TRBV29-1 TGCAGCGTCGCCGCCGCCGGGGCCGGGGCCAACGTCCTGACTTTC CSVAAAGAGANVLTF
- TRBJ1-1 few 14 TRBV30 TGTGCCTGGAGTCCCCCTCGGACGTACACTGAAGCTTTCTTT CAWSPPRTYTEAFF
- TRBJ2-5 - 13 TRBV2 TGTGCCAGCAGTGACATTCCCCAAGAGACCCAGTACTTC CASSDIPQETQYF
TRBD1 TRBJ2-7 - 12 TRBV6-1 TGTGCCAGCAGTGGACAGGGCTACGAGCAGTACTTC CASSGQGYEQYF
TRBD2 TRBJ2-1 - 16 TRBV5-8 TGTGCCAGCAGCCTAGCGGGGGGGCCATTTAGTAATGAGCAGTTCTTC CASSLAGGPFSNEQFF
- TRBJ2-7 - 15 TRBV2 TGTGCCAGCAGTGAGGGGCCCGAGCAACTCTCCGAGCAGTACTTC CASSEGPEQLSEQYF
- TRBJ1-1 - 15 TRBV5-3 TGTGCCAGAAGCCAGAGGGACAAGGCTAACACTGAAGCTTTCTTT CARSQRDKANTEAFF
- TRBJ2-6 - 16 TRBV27 TGTGCCAGCAGTTGGGACTTAGGCTCTGGGGCCAACGTCCTGACTTTC CASSWDLGSGANVLTF
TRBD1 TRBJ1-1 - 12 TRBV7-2 TGTGCCAGCAGTCCAGACAGGGCCAAAGCTTTCTTT CASSPDRAKAFF